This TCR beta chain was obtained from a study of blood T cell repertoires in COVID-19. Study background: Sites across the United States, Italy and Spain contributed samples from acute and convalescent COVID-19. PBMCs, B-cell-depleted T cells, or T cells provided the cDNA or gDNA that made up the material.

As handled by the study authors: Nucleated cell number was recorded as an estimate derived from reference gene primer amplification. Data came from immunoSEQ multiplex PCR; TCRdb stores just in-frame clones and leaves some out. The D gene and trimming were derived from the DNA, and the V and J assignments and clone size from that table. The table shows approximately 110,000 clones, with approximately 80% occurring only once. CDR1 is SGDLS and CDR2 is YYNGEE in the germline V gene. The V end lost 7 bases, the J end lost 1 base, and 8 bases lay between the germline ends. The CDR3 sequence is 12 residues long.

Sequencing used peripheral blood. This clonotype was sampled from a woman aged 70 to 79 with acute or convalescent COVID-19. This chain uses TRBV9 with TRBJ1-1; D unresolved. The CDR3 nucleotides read TGTGCCAGCTCACGGGAGAACACTGAAGCTTTCTTT. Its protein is CASSRENTEAFF.